This T cell receptor beta chain was documented in a study of shared clonotypes between healthy human individuals. This was a deep-level run. Several immunoSEQ 96-well plates shared each subset's DNA, each plate a replicate. This table comes from immunoSEQ multiplex PCR, and its TCRdb copy is limited to in-frame clones, with some not included. The table lists more than 2,000,000 clones, 90% to 95% of them singletons, with under 0.45% in the top ten. Germline CDR1 SEHNR, CDR2 FQNEAQ (reference sequence). CDR3 size: 12 residues. Trimming took 3 bases from V and 8 from J, leaving 7 bases between them. This chain links TRBV7-9 with TRBJ1-4, with D unclear. The sequenced sample consisted of naive CD4+ T cells from PBMCs. Subset indicated: CD45RA+ positively selected. The TCR comes from a man between 18 and 29 years old in good health. Some clones in this sample may be carry-over from other donors' samples. The CDR3 DNA reads TGTGCCAGCAGCTTTGGCCAGGAAAAACTGTTTTTT. The encoded protein is CASSFGQEKLFF.